The clone carrying this TCR beta chain is labeled as medium-sized (0.01 to 0.1%). The sample comes from a study of intratumoral heterogeneity in liver cancer. The CDR3 sequence is 17 residues long. The germline CDR1 and CDR2 sequences are ENHRY and SYGVKD. V lost 5 bases and J lost 3; bases outside the gene matches: 12. Sequencing used immunoSEQ multiplex PCR; TCRdb keeps in-frame clones, though not all of them. The repertoire consists of over 5,500 clones, with 68% occurring once and the leading ten covering more than 20%. The chain employs TRBV10-3 and TRBJ1-2; 10 bases fit TRBD1. The origin of this receptor is a man between 65 and 85 years old with hepatocellular carcinoma. Sequences were derived from tumor-adjacent normal tissue, sampled before any cancer treatment. CDR3 sequence (DNA): TGTGCCATCAGTAGCTTATGGGACAGGGGAACTGACTATGGCTACACCTTC. It is translated as CAISSLWDRGTDYGYTF.